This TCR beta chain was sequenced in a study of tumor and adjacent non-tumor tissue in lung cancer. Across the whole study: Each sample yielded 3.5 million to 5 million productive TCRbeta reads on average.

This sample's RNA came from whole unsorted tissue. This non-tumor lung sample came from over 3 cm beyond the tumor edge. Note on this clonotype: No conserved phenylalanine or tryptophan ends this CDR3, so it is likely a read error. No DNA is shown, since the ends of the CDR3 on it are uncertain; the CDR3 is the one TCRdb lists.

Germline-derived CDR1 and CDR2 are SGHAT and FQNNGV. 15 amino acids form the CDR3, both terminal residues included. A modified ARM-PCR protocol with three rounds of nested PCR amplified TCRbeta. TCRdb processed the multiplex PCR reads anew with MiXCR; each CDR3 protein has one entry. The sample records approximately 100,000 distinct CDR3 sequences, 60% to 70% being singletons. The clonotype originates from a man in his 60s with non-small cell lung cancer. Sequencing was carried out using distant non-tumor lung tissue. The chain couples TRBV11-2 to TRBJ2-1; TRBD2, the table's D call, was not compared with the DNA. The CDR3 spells CVNRPGTSGISEQSI.